The subject of this entry is one TCR beta chain. Its antigen is unknown. The record originates from a study of immune evolution from preneoplasia to lung adenocarcinoma. General study results and limits: Normal lung had the highest top T cell clone frequencies.

Germline lookup yields CDR1 MGHDK and CDR2 SYGVNS. The ends were cut back, 4 bases at V and 7 bases at J, with 26 bases in the middle. This CDR3 is 17 amino acids long. TCRdb keeps only in-frame clones here, not all; method: immunoSEQ multiplex PCR. This sample has thousands of clones, with 70% to 90% found just once. The receptor's source is a person aged 70 to 79 with lung adenocarcinoma. The V call is TRBV25-1, the J call TRBJ2-7, with D perhaps matching TRBD1 (5 bases). The specimen sequenced was FFPE atypical adenomatous hyperplasia tissue from the lung. Subset indicated: atypical adenomatous hyperplasia (AAH), lung preneoplasia. Written as DNA, the CDR3 is TGTGCCAGCAGTGCCCCCTGGCGCGCAGGGTCAACCACGGAGCAGTACTTC. Amino acid sequence: CASSAPWRAGSTTEQYF.